Listed here are 8 T cell receptor beta chains from one sample, sequenced in a study of blood T cell repertoires in COVID-19. The assay was immunoSEQ multiplex PCR, and TCRdb's table has in-frame clones only and misses some. The sample records 200,000 to 250,000 clones, roughly 88% being singletons. Material for sequencing was PBMCs or T cells enriched from blood (not recorded which). The receptors were gathered from a woman in her forties with acute COVID-19.

The chain has TRBV6-2 or TRBV6-3 and TRBJ1-1; D is unclear. The V gene's germline CDR1 is MNHEY and CDR2 SVGEGT. V lost 2 bases and J 1 base, leaving 11 bases between the germline ends. CDR3 length: 15 amino acids. The CDR3 DNA reads as TGTGCCAGCAGTTACGAGTTGCGCCCGAACACTGAAGCTTTCTTT. Translating gives CASSYELRPNTEAFF.

The chain links TRBV25-1 to TRBJ1-6; weak D call: TRBD1 (5 bases). V lost 6 bases, J lost 3 bases, and 9 bases lay in between. Germline values: CDR1 MGHDK, CDR2 SYGVNS. The CDR3 totals 14 residues. The DNA of the CDR3 is TGTGCCAGCAGAAGCGACAGCTATAATTCACCCCTCCACTTT. It yields the protein CASRSDSYNSPLHF.

The chain uses TRBV9 and TRBJ1-1; maybe TRBD1 (5 bases). Trimming removed 2 bases from V and 0 bases from J, with 17 bases in between. The germline CDR1 and CDR2 sequences are SGDLS and YYNGEE. CDR3 length equals 17 residues. CDR3 sequence reads: CASSVLNRSPMNTEAFF. In nucleotides, the CDR3 is TGTGCCAGCAGCGTCCTTAACAGGTCCCCCATGAACACTGAAGCTTTCTTT.

V and J are TRBV19 and TRBJ1-4; 7 bases match TRBD1. Germline assignment: CDR1 LNHDA and CDR2 SQIVND (reference sequence). The CDR3 consists of 15 residues. V shed 0 bases and J 7 bases; nucleotides not matched to a gene: 5. As DNA, the CDR3 is TGTGCCAGTAGTATAGAGAGGGGGCTGGTTGAAAAACTGTTTTTT. It translates to CASSIERGLVEKLFF. Together with reference TRBV19 and TRBJ1-4, the CDR3 gives the full variable domain: DGGITQSPKYLFRKEGQNVTLSCEQNLNHDAMYWYRQDPGQGLRLIYYSQIVNDFQKGDIAEGYSVSREKKESFPLTVTSAQKNPTAFYLCASSIERGLVEKLFFGSGTQLSVL.

The V call is TRBV4-1, the J call TRBJ1-6, with 7 nucleotides matching TRBD1. CDR1 is MGHRA, CDR2 YSYEKL, per germline. The CDR3 covers 18 residues. Losses at the gene ends were 0 bases for V and 0 bases for J; bases not matched to a gene: 5. This CDR3 is CASSQDLRGSSYNSPLHF. The DNA of the CDR3 is TGCGCCAGCAGCCAAGATCTCAGGGGGAGCTCCTATAATTCACCCCTCCACTTT.

V usage is TRBV19 and J usage is TRBJ1-3, with a possible D match to TRBD1 (6 bases). V lost 8 bases, J lost 0 bases, and 14 bases lay in between. Looked up from germline, CDR1 is LNHDA and CDR2 is SQIVND (reference sequence). The CDR3 consists of 15 residues. Here the CDR3 DNA reads TGTGCCAGTTGGGGGCAGGGCAGCTCTGGAAACACCATATATTTT. Translation: CASWGQGSSGNTIYF. The complete variable domain, with remaining parts taken from reference TRBV19 and TRBJ1-3, reads DGGITQSPKYLFRKEGQNVTLSCEQNLNHDAMYWYRQDPGQGLRLIYYSQIVNDFQKGDIAEGYSVSREKKESFPLTVTSAQKNPTAFYLCASWGQGSSGNTIYFGEGSWLTVV.

This sequence joins TRBV2 and TRBJ2-2; TRBD2 might be the D (7 bases). The V end lost 5 bases, the J end lost 4 bases, and 14 bases lay between the germline ends. The germline CDR1 and CDR2 sequences are SNHLY and FYNNEI. The CDR3 has 15 amino acids. The CDR3 bases are TGTGCCAGCAGTTTGCGGGGGCAAGGCACCGGGGAGCTGTTTTTT. It codes for CASSLRGQGTGELFF.

V is TRBV7-2 and J is TRBJ1-3; D not certain. Germline assignment: CDR1 SGHTA and CDR2 FQGNSA. The CDR3 is made up of 14 amino acids. V was cut by 1 base and J by 1 base, with 5 bases left in between. The CDR3 region has the DNA TGTGCCAGCAGCTTAGTAGCATCTGGAAACACCATATATTTT. This sequence encodes CASSLVASGNTIYF.